The 3 T cell receptor beta chains presented below share a single source sample, sequenced in a study of cytomegalovirus exposure and HLA in healthy donors. Primers: 60 Vbeta forward and 13 Jbeta reverse. The method was immunoSEQ multiplex PCR; TCRdb's version includes in-frame clones alone and lacks a portion of them. This table holds around 170,000 clones, about 80% found once. Sequencing used PBMCs. Every receptor here comes from a woman aged 45 to 65 in good health and CMV-seropositive.

V usage is TRBV18 and J usage is TRBJ1-2, with TRBD1 matching over 10 bases. Per germline, CDR1 KGHSH and CDR2 LQKENI. This CDR3 is 14 amino acids long. The V segment lost 8 bases and the J segment 1 base; nucleotides outside the gene matches: 4. The CDR3 DNA is TGTGCCAGCCGCGGGACAGGGGTTAACTATGGCTACACCTTC. Translated, it gives CASRGTGVNYGYTF.

The chain employs TRBV19 and TRBJ2-1; no reliable D call. Looked up from germline, CDR1 is LNHDA and CDR2 is SQIVND (reference sequence). The CDR3 is 11 residues long. The V gene lost 11 bases and the J gene lost 8 bases, with 13 bases spanning the gap. CDR3 in DNA: TGTGCCGCCACATCGGGTCATGAGCAGTTCTTC. Protein: CAATSGHEQFF.

The chain is built from TRBV28 and TRBJ2-7; 11 bases agree with TRBD1. The CDR3 is 15 residues long. Losses at the gene ends were 7 bases for V and 3 bases for J; bases not matched to a gene: 8. CDR1 and CDR2 (germline): MDHEN, SYDVKM. CDR3 protein: CASTPGTGGFYEQYF. The CDR3 nucleotides are TGTGCCAGCACGCCCGGGACAGGGGGATTCTACGAGCAGTACTTC.